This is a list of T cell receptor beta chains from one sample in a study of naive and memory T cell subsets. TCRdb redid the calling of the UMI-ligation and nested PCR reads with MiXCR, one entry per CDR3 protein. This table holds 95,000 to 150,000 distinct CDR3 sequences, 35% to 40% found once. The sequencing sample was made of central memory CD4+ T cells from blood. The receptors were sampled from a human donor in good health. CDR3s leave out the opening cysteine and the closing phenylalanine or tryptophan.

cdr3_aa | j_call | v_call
ASRRGPTDTQY | TRBJ2-3 | TRBV5-1
ASTPAGGASGELF | TRBJ2-2 | TRBV28
ASSLGALSNQPQH | TRBJ1-5 | TRBV7-9
ASSQDGNYGYT | TRBJ1-2 | TRBV4-1
ASSPSTGNQPQH | TRBJ1-5 | TRBV12-3/TRBV12-4
ASGLSRQKY | TRBJ2-5 | TRBV2
SARDGTVNTEAF | TRBJ1-1 | TRBV20-1
ASSFSPPLAGAETQY | TRBJ2-5 | TRBV28
ASSPTSVAGEQF | TRBJ2-1 | TRBV7-2
ASSLAGPGTRYNEQF | TRBJ2-1 | TRBV7-8
SAQPPGQGRGTAYEQY | TRBJ2-7 | TRBV20-1
ASSDRRRAITSTDTQY | TRBJ2-3 | TRBV10-2
SAARLSSGNTIY | TRBJ1-3 | TRBV20-1
SAGRDANQPQH | TRBJ1-5 | TRBV20-1
SAPPLSNYGYT | TRBJ1-2 | TRBV20-1
ATGLQETQY | TRBJ2-5 | TRBV28
ASRVRTSSTDTQY | TRBJ2-3 | TRBV5-1
ASSHSGIGLAGGDQETQY | TRBJ2-5 | TRBV3-1
ASSPTRQKLRDLGQY | TRBJ2-7 | TRBV5-6
ASRSKTTYEQY | TRBJ2-7 | TRBV10-2
SARDGGGLREQY | TRBJ2-7 | TRBV20-1
ASSIRLSDRDGYT | TRBJ1-2 | TRBV19
SVDGAFQKTQY | TRBJ2-5 | TRBV29-1
ASRYLSRGGIPDRVNTEAF | TRBJ1-1 | TRBV12-3/TRBV12-4
ASSLTTGIGGYT | TRBJ1-2 | TRBV11-1
ASSGGRAGYNEQF | TRBJ2-1 | TRBV5-1
ASSDGRGTYNEQF | TRBJ2-1 | TRBV11-3
ASSQGIRGSSEQY | TRBJ2-7 | TRBV28
SAISGRAVYEQY | TRBJ2-7 | TRBV20-1
ASSFAGAGNQPQH | TRBJ1-5 | TRBV11-2
ASSSPGAWAEQF | TRBJ2-1 | TRBV7-2
ASSYGQGDTEAF | TRBJ1-1 | TRBV9
ASSLTSGKHNEQF | TRBJ2-1 | TRBV7-2
ASSLSMYEQY | TRBJ2-7 | TRBV5-1
AIAPGELGIDEQF | TRBJ2-1 | TRBV10-3
ATSRDTAGAGDTQY | TRBJ2-3 | TRBV15
SARLTGIDYGYT | TRBJ1-2 | TRBV20-1
SVAGQGNEKLF | TRBJ1-4 | TRBV29-1
SARDQSSGTLGGGQF | TRBJ2-1 | TRBV20-1
ASRPRAANEKLF | TRBJ1-4 | TRBV12-3/TRBV12-4
ASSLSQNTEAF | TRBJ1-1 | TRBV7-3